These 31 T cell receptor beta chains were sequenced from one sample in a study of shared clonotypes between healthy human individuals. Data came from immunoSEQ multiplex PCR; TCRdb stores just in-frame clones and leaves some out. The data contain 900,000 to 1,200,000 clones, around 78% of them singletons. Source material: memory CD4+ T cells from PBMCs. Subset of the sample: CD45RA-negative fraction. The source of these receptors is a man aged 18 to 35 in good health. Some clones in this sample may be carry-over from other donors' samples.

This chain joins TRBV28 and TRBJ2-7; D is uncertain. The CDR3 covers 14 residues. V lost 8 bases, J lost 2 bases, and 16 bases lay in between. CDR1 MDHEN and CDR2 SYDVKM come from the germline V gene. CDR3 coding DNA: TGTGCCAGCTCTCCCCTCGACTCTACCTACGAGCAGTACTTC. It is translated as CASSPLDSTYEQYF. The full variable domain, in which reference TRBV28 and TRBJ2-7 provide the parts outside the CDR3, is DVKVTQSSRYLVKRTGEKVFLECVQDMDHENMFWYRQDPGLGLRLIYFSYDVKMKEKGDIPEGYSVSREKKERFSLILESASTNQTSMYLCASSPLDSTYEQYFGPGTRLTVT.

As for this clone: One base away lies a much larger clone, so this may be a sequencing read error. The chain joins TRBV7-8 to TRBJ1-1; D is perhaps TRBD1 (6 bases). Looked up from germline, CDR1 is SGHVS and CDR2 is FQNEAQ. The CDR3 sequence is 14 residues long. The V end lost 2 bases, the J end lost 5 bases, and 12 bases lay between the germline ends. The DNA of the CDR3 is TGTGCCAGCAGCTTACAGGGGATTGGGACTGAAGCTTTCTTT. It codes for CASSLQGIGTEAFF.

Remarks on this clone: Other DNA sequences in the sample encode the same CDR3. The chain joins TRBV7-2 to TRBJ2-7, with a tentative D call TRBD2 (6 bases). V gave up 3 bases and J gave up 2 bases, with 14 bases separating them. Germline-derived CDR1 and CDR2 are SGHTA and FQGNSA. The CDR3 loop spans 15 amino acids. The CDR3 region is CASSLVRDSPYEQYF. CDR3 coding DNA: TGTGCCAGCAGCTTGGTGCGGGACTCCCCCTACGAGCAGTACTTC.

This sequence joins TRBV9 and TRBJ2-7, with D perhaps matching TRBD1 or TRBD2 (5 bases each). The germline gives CDR1 SGDLS, CDR2 YYNGEE. The CDR3 is 15 residues long. The V gene lost 0 bases and the J gene lost 3 bases, with 13 bases spanning the gap. CDR3 in DNA: TGTGCCAGCAGCGTAGGCCCAGTGGGGGACTACGAGCAGTACTTC. As protein: CASSVGPVGDYEQYF.

This clone has just one count. The chain is built from TRBV7-7 and TRBJ2-2; D is possibly TRBD2 (5 bases). This CDR3 region has 14 residues. The V gene's germline CDR1 is SSHAT and CDR2 FNYEAQ (reference sequence). V lost 5 bases and J lost 1, with 8 bases in between. This CDR3 is CASSPDWNTGELFF. The CDR3 DNA reads as TGTGCCAGCAGCCCGGACTGGAACACCGGGGAGCTGTTTTTT. Together with reference TRBV7-7 and TRBJ2-2, the CDR3 gives the full variable domain: GAGVSQSPRYKVTKRGQDVTLRCDPISSHATLYWYQQALGQGPEFLTYFNYEAQPDKSGLPSDRFSAERPEGSISTLTIQRTEQRDSAMYRCASSPDWNTGELFFGEGSRLTVL.

The chain has TRBV30 and TRBJ2-7; D is unclear. The CDR3 is made up of 11 amino acids. Trimming stripped 3 bases from V and 9 bases from J, with 12 bases between. Germline-derived CDR1 and CDR2 are GTSNPN and SVGIG (reference sequence). The chain's CDR3 is CAWSPTGGQYF. The DNA of the CDR3 is TGTGCCTGGAGCCCGACTGGTGGGCAGTACTTC.

About this clone itself: Other DNA sequences in the sample encode the same CDR3. This chain uses TRBV5-1 with TRBJ1-2, with 7 bases identical to TRBD1. CDR3 size: 13 residues. Germline CDR1 is SGHRS and CDR2 is YFSETQ. V was pared by 4 bases and J by 5 bases, with 5 bases of the junction left unmatched. CDR3 in amino acids: CASSPGQDYGYTF. In DNA form, the CDR3 reads TGCGCCAGCAGCCCTGGACAGGATTATGGCTACACCTTC. The complete variable domain, with remaining parts taken from reference TRBV5-1 and TRBJ1-2, reads KAGVTQTPRYLIKTRGQQVTLSCSPISGHRSVSWYQQTPGQGLQFLFEYFSETQRNKGNFPGRFSGRQFSNSRSEMNVSTLELGDSALYLCASSPGQDYGYTFGSGTRLTVV.

The rearrangement joins TRBV5-4 to TRBJ2-1; TRBD2 agrees at 8 bases. The germline gives CDR1 SGHNT, CDR2 YYREEE (reference sequence). This CDR3 contains 15 residues. Unmatched junction bases numbered 13, after V lost 4 bases and J lost 10 bases. The chain's CDR3 is CASSPTTSVGQEQFF. The CDR3 coding sequence is TGTGCCAGCAGCCCCACGACTAGCGTGGGGCAAGAGCAGTTCTTC.

The chain has TRBV7-6 and TRBJ2-1; 11 bases fit TRBD2. This CDR3 comprises 16 residues. CDR1 is SGHVS and CDR2 is FNYEAQ in the germline V gene. V shed 5 bases and J 0 bases; nucleotides not matched to a gene: 3. In nucleotides, the CDR3 is TGTGCCAGCAGCCCTAGCGGGAGGAGCTCCTACAATGAGCAGTTCTTC. Protein product: CASSPSGRSSYNEQFF.

The chain carries TRBV7-2 and TRBJ2-2; D is possibly TRBD1 or TRBD2 (5 bases each). Trimming removed 5 bases from V and 0 bases from J, with 16 bases in between. The CDR3 is made up of 17 amino acids. Germline V gene lookup returns CDR1 SGHTA and CDR2 FQGNSA. The CDR3 protein is CASSSQVGVANTGELFF. CDR3 sequence (DNA): TGTGCCAGCAGCAGTCAAGTGGGGGTTGCGAACACCGGGGAGCTGTTTTTT.

The chain couples TRBV7-9 to TRBJ2-7; TRBD1 is a possible D gene (7 bases). Germline values: CDR1 SEHNR, CDR2 FQNEAQ (reference sequence). The CDR3 is made up of 14 amino acids. V gave up 3 bases and J gave up 2 bases, with 11 bases separating them. CDR3 loop: CASSFGGTAYEQYF. In DNA, the CDR3 is TGTGCCAGCAGCTTTGGAGGGACAGCCTACGAGCAGTACTTC.

This clone was observed a single time. The chain recombines TRBV29-1 with TRBJ1-5; D is unresolved. Germline V gives CDR1 SQVTM, CDR2 ANQGSEA. The CDR3 is 14 amino acids. With 1 base removed from V and 3 bases from J, the gap between germline ends came to 10 bases. CDR3 sequence (DNA): TGCAGCGTTGAAGTCGTTGTAAACAATCAGCCCCAGCATTTT. As protein: CSVEVVVNNQPQHF.

This rearrangement joins TRBV28 to TRBJ1-1; unclear D gene. The CDR3 spans 14 residues. CDR1 is MDHEN, CDR2 SYDVKM, per germline. V lost 5 bases and J 2 bases, leaving 12 bases between the germline ends. The CDR3 DNA reads TGTGCCAGCAGTGTGATCCACCGCAACACTGAAGCTTTCTTT. It is translated as CASSVIHRNTEAFF.

The chain combines TRBV5-1 with TRBJ2-7; TRBD2 is a possible D gene (6 bases). V dropped 0 bases and J dropped 2 bases, with 18 bases sitting between them. This CDR3 is built from 17 residues. CDR1 is SGHRS, CDR2 YFSETQ, per germline. The chain's CDR3 is CASSLGGVAARPYEQYF. The DNA of the CDR3 is TGCGCCAGCAGCTTGGGAGGGGTAGCGGCCCGCCCCTACGAGCAGTACTTC.

The chain uses TRBV18 and TRBJ1-2; D possibly corresponds to TRBD1 (5 bases). Trimming removed 7 bases at V and 0 bases at J, with 12 bases between. The CDR3 is 14 amino acids. Germline lookup yields CDR1 KGHSH and CDR2 LQKENI. CDR3 sequence (DNA): TGTGCCAGCTTTGGACAACTCTCTAACTATGGCTACACCTTC. It translates to CASFGQLSNYGYTF. The full variable domain, with the rest looked up from reference TRBV18 and TRBJ1-2, is NAGVMQNPRHLVRRRGQEARLRCSPMKGHSHVYWYRQLPEEGLKFMVYLQKENIIDESGMPKERFSAEFPKEGPSILRIQQVVRGDSAAYFCASFGQLSNYGYTFGSGTRLTVV.

This sequence joins TRBV7-3 and TRBJ2-1; 10 bases are a match to TRBD1. V dropped 4 bases and J dropped 1; count of bases not matched to a gene: 4. This CDR3 contains 16 residues. Germline assignment: CDR1 SGHTA and CDR2 FQGTGA. DNA of the CDR3: TGTGCCAGCAGCTCGCGGGACAGGGGATCCTACAATGAGCAGTTCTTC. It codes for CASSSRDRGSYNEQFF.

This clone was found once. Other DNA sequences of this sample code for an identical CDR3. The chain links TRBV28 to TRBJ2-7, with TRBD1 matching over 7 bases. The germline gives CDR1 MDHEN, CDR2 SYDVKM. CDR3 size: 13 residues. The junction had 6 bases not matched to a gene; V was cut back by 6 bases and J by 4 bases. For the CDR3, the DNA is TGTGCCAGCAGACGGGACAGAGGTTACGAGCAGTACTTC. It translates to CASRRDRGYEQYF.

The chain uses TRBV2 and TRBJ1-5; D is uncertain. Trimming cost V 3 bases and J 3 bases, with 9 bases left between them. CDR1 is SNHLY and CDR2 is FYNNEI in the germline V gene. CDR3 length: 14 amino acids. This chain's CDR3 is CASSESDYNQPQHF. CDR3 in DNA: TGTGCCAGCAGTGAGTCGGACTACAATCAGCCCCAGCATTTT.

The gene calls are TRBV7-6 and TRBJ2-3; 14 bases are a match to TRBD2. CDR3 length equals 16 residues. Looked up from germline, CDR1 is SGHVS and CDR2 is FNYEAQ. V gave up 7 bases and J gave up 5 bases; unmatched junction bases: 8. The CDR3 sequence: CASTKGLAGAGDTQYF. The CDR3 DNA reads as TGTGCCAGCACCAAGGGACTAGCGGGGGCGGGAGATACGCAGTATTTT.

V and J are TRBV19 and TRBJ1-1; D remains unclear. Germline V gene lookup returns CDR1 LNHDA and CDR2 SQIVND (reference sequence). This CDR3 comprises 12 residues. V was trimmed by 2 bases and J by 2 bases, leaving 3 bases between them. The CDR3 nucleotides read TGTGCCAGTAGTATAACTAACACTGAAGCTTTCTTT. Amino acid sequence: CASSITNTEAFF.

The V call is TRBV28, the J call TRBJ2-1, with 14 nucleotides matching TRBD2. V was pared by 2 bases and J by 4 bases, with 10 bases of the junction left unmatched. The CDR3 sequence is 19 residues long. Germline V CDR1 and CDR2: MDHEN, SYDVKM. The CDR3 spells CASSLGDSGLAGVYNEQFF. CDR3 in DNA: TGTGCCAGCAGTTTAGGCGACTCGGGACTAGCGGGAGTATACAATGAGCAGTTCTTC. The full variable domain, in which reference TRBV28 and TRBJ2-1 provide the parts outside the CDR3, is DVKVTQSSRYLVKRTGEKVFLECVQDMDHENMFWYRQDPGLGLRLIYFSYDVKMKEKGDIPEGYSVSREKKERFSLILESASTNQTSMYLCASSLGDSGLAGVYNEQFFGPGTRLTVL.

The chain combines TRBV18 with TRBJ2-7; D may be TRBD1 (5 bases). This CDR3 comprises 15 residues. Germline V lookup: CDR1 KGHSH, CDR2 LQKENI. Trimming left V 3 bases short and J 6 bases short, with 18 bases between. CDR3 DNA: TGTGCCAGCTCACCGCAGGAAGCAGGGTCGGGCGAGCAGTACTTC. This sequence encodes CASSPQEAGSGEQYF.

This clone was picked up one time. The rearrangement joins TRBV19 to TRBJ2-7, with 11 bases fitting TRBD2. The CDR3 spans 14 residues. The germline gives CDR1 LNHDA, CDR2 SQIVND (reference sequence). V was clipped by 6 bases and J by 3 bases; unmatched bases: 4. CDR3 region: CASRTSGTFYEQYF. The CDR3, as DNA: TGTGCCAGTAGGACTAGCGGGACTTTCTACGAGCAGTACTTC.

The chain has TRBV7-3 and TRBJ2-3; no clear D gene. Germline values: CDR1 SGHTA, CDR2 FQGTGA. The V gene lost 2 bases and the J gene lost 2 bases, with 5 bases spanning the gap. The CDR3 length is 13 residues. In nucleotides, the CDR3 is TGTGCCAGCAGCTTAGCGGCCACAGATACGCAGTATTTT. It specifies CASSLAATDTQYF. The whole variable domain, remainder taken from reference TRBV7-3 and TRBJ2-3, is GAGVSQTPSNKVTEKGKYVELRCDPISGHTALYWYRQSLGQGPEFLIYFQGTGAADDSGLPNDRFFAVRPEGSVSTLKIQRTERGDSAVYLCASSLAATDTQYFGPGTRLTVL.

This rearrangement joins TRBV27 to TRBJ1-2; possibly TRBD1 for D (6 bases). The CDR3 runs to 14 residues. The germline V and J ends were trimmed by 3 bases and 8 bases, with 16 bases remaining between them. CDR1 is MNHEY and CDR2 is SMNVEV in the germline V gene (reference sequence). CDR3 bases: TGTGCCAGCAGTTTTGAAGCAGGCAGGGGCGGCTACACCTTC. Residues: CASSFEAGRGGYTF.

The CDR3, as DNA: TGCGCCAGCAGCCAAGCCCCGGCTAGAGATGAGCAGTTCTTC. It is translated as CASSQAPARDEQFF. The chain carries TRBV4-1 and TRBJ2-1; unclear D gene. The CDR3 length is 14 residues. The germline CDR1 and CDR2 sequences are MGHRA and YSYEKL. Trimming took 1 base from V and 8 from J, leaving 12 bases between them.

J is TRBJ2-2 and V is TRBV7-3, with D possibly called TRBD1 or TRBD2 (5 bases each). CDR1 and CDR2 (germline): SGHTA, FQGTGA. V was shortened by 5 bases and J by 4 bases, with 11 bases between the two germline ends. CDR3 length equals 14 residues. The CDR3 nucleotides read TGTGCCAGCAGCGCTCCGGGGCTCACCGGGGAGCTGTTTTTT. It codes for CASSAPGLTGELFF.

The chain combines TRBV28 with TRBJ1-4; 12 positions agree with TRBD1. The germline gives CDR1 MDHEN, CDR2 SYDVKM. Germline trimming cut 6 bases from V and 8 bases from J; bases unmatched to any gene: 13. The CDR3 consists of 17 residues. CDR3: CASSRTGTGGLREKLFF. DNA of the CDR3: TGTGCCAGCAGCAGGACCGGGACAGGGGGCCTTCGGGAAAAACTGTTTTTT.

The V gene is TRBV7-2, the J gene TRBJ2-7; tentative D call: TRBD2 (7 bases). CDR1 is SGHTA, CDR2 FQGNSA, per germline. The CDR3 extends over 12 amino acids. Trimming stripped 2 bases from V and 9 bases from J, with 11 bases between. The CDR3 reads CASSLWGGLQYF. CDR3 sequence (DNA): TGTGCCAGCAGCTTATGGGGGGGGCTGCAGTACTTC.

This chain joins TRBV6-1 and TRBJ2-6; unclear D gene. V lost 11 bases and J 0 bases, leaving 8 bases between the germline ends. In germline, CDR1 is MNHNS, CDR2 SASEGT. The CDR3 contains 13 residues. The CDR3 sequence: CAGQVSGANVLTF. CDR3 nucleotides: TGTGCCGGCCAAGTCTCTGGGGCCAACGTCCTGACTTTC.

The CDR3 protein is CASSPPGRSPFDGYTF. CDR3 DNA sequence: TGTGCCAGCTCACCACCGGGCAGGTCCCCCTTTGATGGCTACACCTTC. The genes are TRBV18 and TRBJ1-2; D not certain. Germline values: CDR1 KGHSH, CDR2 LQKENI. The CDR3 covers 16 residues. V gave up 0 bases and J gave up 6 bases, with 17 bases separating them.